This TCR beta chain was documented in a study of T cell changes during pregnancy in multiple sclerosis. Profiling relied on immunoSEQ multiplex PCR, and the TCRdb table lists in-frame clones only, not all of them. The table shows about 79,000 clones, with 75% to 95% occurring only once. Germline-derived CDR1 and CDR2 are SGHTA and FQGNSA. The CDR3 is made up of 14 amino acids. The V and J ends lost 5 bases and 1 base respectively, with 11 bases between them. Sequences were derived from CD4+ T cells from peripheral blood mononuclear cells, sampled in the second trimester of pregnancy. The TCR was taken from a female donor with multiple sclerosis, enrolled in a pregnancy study. The chain is built from TRBV7-2 and TRBJ2-5, with D perhaps TRBD1 (5 bases). The CDR3 loop reads CASSPRQIQETQYF. The CDR3 DNA reads TGTGCCAGCAGCCCCCGACAGATCCAAGAGACCCAGTACTTC.